A single TCR beta chain is shown here with its context. Its matching antigen is unknown. The sample comes from a study of shared clonotypes between healthy human individuals. For the study at large: Donors consisted of a couple of women and three men between 18 and 49. Three plates were used per donor for CD4 naive, three for CD4 memory, two for CD8 naive and one for CD8 memory.

This CDR3 region has 14 residues. The germline CDR1 and CDR2 sequences are MNHEY and SMNVEV (reference sequence). V trimming: 8 bases; J trimming: 6 bases; junction bases outside the gene matches: 9. Clones were read by immunoSEQ multiplex PCR, and TCRdb kept only the in-frame ones, dropping some. Of 1.5 million to 1.9 million clones detected, approximately 98% appear once; the ten largest clones hold approximately 0.45%. Regarding the study as a whole: On the whole, naive subsets had larger estimated richness than memory subsets had.

Investigators divided CD4+ cells into CD45RA+ naive and CD45RA-negative memory subsets. Sample: naive CD4+ T cells sorted from blood. Noted subset: CD45RA+ positively selected. The chain combines TRBV27 with TRBJ1-5; 8 bases fit TRBD1. This clonotype originated in a man in his thirties or forties in good health. The CDR3 reads CASHRQGSGQPQHF. CDR3 sequence (DNA): TGTGCCAGCCATAGACAGGGGTCAGGTCAGCCCCAGCATTTT.